This T cell receptor beta chain derives from a study of blood T cell repertoires in COVID-19. Repertoires were generated with immunoSEQ multiplex PCR, while TCRdb's copy carries only in-frame clones and drops some. The sample comprises around 94,000 clones, around 80% of which are singletons, and about 20% rests with the top ten. This clone was picked up a small number of times. The CDR3 consists of 14 residues. Looked up from germline, CDR1 is PRHDT and CDR2 is FYEKMQ (reference sequence). V lost 5 bases to trimming and J lost 4 bases; unmatched junction nucleotides: 7. J is TRBJ1-2 and V is TRBV13, with 7 bases that match TRBD1. The TCR was taken from a human donor in a cohort sampled during active COVID-19. The sequencing input was peripheral blood. CDR3 protein: CASSTGGTAYGYTF. In DNA, the CDR3 is TGTGCCAGCAGCACAGGCGGGACAGCCTATGGCTACACCTTC.